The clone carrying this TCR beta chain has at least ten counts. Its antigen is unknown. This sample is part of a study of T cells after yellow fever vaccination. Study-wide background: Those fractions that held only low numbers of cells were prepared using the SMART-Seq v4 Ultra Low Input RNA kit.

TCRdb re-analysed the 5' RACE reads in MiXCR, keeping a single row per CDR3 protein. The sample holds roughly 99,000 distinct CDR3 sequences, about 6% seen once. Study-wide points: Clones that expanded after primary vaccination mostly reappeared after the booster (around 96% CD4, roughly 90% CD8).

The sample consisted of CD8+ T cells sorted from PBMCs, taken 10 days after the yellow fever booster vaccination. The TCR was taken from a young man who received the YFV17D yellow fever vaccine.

The CDR3 sequence is CSAGTSGGPQETQYF. CDR3 nucleotide sequence: TGCAGTGCTGGGACTAGCGGGGGGCCACAAGAGACCCAGTACTTC. The V call is TRBV20-1, the J call TRBJ2-5; 15 nucleotides align to TRBD2. J was trimmed by 2 bases and V by 5 bases; bases with no gene match: 3. The CDR3 sequence is 15 residues long. Germline CDR1 is DFQATT and CDR2 is SNEGSKA (reference sequence).